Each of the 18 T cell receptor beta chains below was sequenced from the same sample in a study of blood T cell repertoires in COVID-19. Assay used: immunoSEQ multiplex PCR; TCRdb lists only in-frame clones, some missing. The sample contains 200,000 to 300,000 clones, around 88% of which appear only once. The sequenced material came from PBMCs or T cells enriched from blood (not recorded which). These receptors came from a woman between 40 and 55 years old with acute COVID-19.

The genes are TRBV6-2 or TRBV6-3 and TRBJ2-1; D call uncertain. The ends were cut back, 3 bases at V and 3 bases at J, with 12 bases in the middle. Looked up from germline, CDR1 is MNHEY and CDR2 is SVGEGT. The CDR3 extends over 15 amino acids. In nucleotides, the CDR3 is TGTGCCAGCAGTTATCGTCAGACAATCTACAATGAGCAGTTCTTC. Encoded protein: CASSYRQTIYNEQFF.

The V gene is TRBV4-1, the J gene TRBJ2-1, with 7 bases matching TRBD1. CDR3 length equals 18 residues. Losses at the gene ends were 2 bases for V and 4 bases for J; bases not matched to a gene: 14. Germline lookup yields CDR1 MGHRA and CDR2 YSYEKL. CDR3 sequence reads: CASSQTIIRDRKYNEQFF. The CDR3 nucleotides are TGCGCCAGCAGCCAAACTATCATCCGGGACAGAAAATACAATGAGCAGTTCTTC.

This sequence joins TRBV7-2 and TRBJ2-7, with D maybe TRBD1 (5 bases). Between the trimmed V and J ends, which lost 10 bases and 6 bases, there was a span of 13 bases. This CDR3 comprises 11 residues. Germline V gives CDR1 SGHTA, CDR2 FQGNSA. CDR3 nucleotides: TGTGCCACCCCTAGGGGTGGCGAGCAGTACGTC. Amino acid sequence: CATPRGGEQYV.

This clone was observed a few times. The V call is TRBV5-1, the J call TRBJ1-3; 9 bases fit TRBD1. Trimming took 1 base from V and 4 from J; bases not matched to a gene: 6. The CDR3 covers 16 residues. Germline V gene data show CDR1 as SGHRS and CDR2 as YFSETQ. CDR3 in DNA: TGCGCCAGCAGCTTGACCGGGACAGGGATAGGAAACACCATATATTTT. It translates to CASSLTGTGIGNTIYF.

The CDR3 reads CASRSTVPGNTIYF. The DNA for the CDR3 is TGTGCCAGCAGGTCGACAGTCCCCGGAAACACCATATATTTT. J is TRBJ1-3 and V is TRBV6-5, with D possibly matching TRBD1 (5 bases). V lost 6 bases and J 4 bases, leaving 13 bases between the germline ends. The CDR3 consists of 14 residues. Germline-derived CDR1 and CDR2 are MNHEY and SVGAGI.

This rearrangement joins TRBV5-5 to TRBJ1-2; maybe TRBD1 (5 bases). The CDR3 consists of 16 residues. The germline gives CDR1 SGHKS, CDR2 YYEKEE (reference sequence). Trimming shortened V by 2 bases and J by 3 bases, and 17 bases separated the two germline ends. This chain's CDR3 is CASSLYLGRGDYGYTF. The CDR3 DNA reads TGTGCCAGCAGCTTATATCTGGGGAGGGGAGACTATGGCTACACCTTC.

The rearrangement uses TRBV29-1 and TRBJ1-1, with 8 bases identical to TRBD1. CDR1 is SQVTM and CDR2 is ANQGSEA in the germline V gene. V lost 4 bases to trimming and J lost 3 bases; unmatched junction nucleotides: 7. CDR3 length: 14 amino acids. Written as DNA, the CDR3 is TGCAGCGTTGGCGGTGGACAGGGCTACACTGAAGCTTTCTTT. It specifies CSVGGGQGYTEAFF.

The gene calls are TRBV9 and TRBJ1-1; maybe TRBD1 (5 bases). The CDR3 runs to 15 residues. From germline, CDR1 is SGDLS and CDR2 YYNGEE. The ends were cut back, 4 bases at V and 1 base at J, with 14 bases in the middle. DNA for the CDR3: TGTGCCAGCAGCCCCCAGCAGGGTTCGAACACTGAAGCTTTCTTT. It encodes CASSPQQGSNTEAFF.

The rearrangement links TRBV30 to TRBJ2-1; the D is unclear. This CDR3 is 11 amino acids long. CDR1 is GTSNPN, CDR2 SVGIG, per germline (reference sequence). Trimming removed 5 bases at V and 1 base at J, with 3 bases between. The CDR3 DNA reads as TGTGCCTGGGCGTCCTACAATGAGCAGTTCTTC. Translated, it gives CAWASYNEQFF. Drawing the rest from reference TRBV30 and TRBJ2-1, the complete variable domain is SQTIHQWPATLVQPVGSPLSLECTVEGTSNPNLYWYRQAAGRGLQLLFYSVGIGQISSEVPQNLSASRPQDRQFILSSKKLLLSDSGFYLCAWASYNEQFFGPGTRLTVL.

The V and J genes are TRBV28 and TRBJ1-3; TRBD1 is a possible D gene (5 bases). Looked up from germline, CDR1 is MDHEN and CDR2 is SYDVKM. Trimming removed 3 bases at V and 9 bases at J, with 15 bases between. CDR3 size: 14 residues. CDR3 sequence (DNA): TGTGCCAGCAGTTTTTTCGTTAGGGGAGGCACCATATATTTT. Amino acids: CASSFFVRGGTIYF. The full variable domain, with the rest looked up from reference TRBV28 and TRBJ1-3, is DVKVTQSSRYLVKRTGEKVFLECVQDMDHENMFWYRQDPGLGLRLIYFSYDVKMKEKGDIPEGYSVSREKKERFSLILESASTNQTSMYLCASSFFVRGGTIYFGEGSWLTVV.

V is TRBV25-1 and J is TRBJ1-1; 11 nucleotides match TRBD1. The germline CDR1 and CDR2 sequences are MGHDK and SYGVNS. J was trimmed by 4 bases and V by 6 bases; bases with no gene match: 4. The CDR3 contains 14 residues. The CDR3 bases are TGTGCCAGCAGCCGGGACAGGGGGTTCACTGAAGCTTTCTTT. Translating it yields CASSRDRGFTEAFF.

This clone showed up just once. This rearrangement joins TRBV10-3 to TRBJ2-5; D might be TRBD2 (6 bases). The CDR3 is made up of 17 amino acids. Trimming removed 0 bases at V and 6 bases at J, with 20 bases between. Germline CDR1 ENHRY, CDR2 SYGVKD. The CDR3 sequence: CAISESPLARTTQTQYF. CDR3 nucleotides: TGTGCCATCAGTGAGTCCCCCTTAGCAAGGACTACGCAGACCCAGTACTTC.

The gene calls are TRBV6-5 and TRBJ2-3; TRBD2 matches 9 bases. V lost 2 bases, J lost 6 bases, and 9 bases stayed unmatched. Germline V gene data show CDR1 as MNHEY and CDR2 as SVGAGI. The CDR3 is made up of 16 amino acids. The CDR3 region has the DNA TGTGCCAGCAGTTACCAGGGCGGGAGGGCTGTCGATACGCAGTATTTT. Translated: CASSYQGGRAVDTQYF.

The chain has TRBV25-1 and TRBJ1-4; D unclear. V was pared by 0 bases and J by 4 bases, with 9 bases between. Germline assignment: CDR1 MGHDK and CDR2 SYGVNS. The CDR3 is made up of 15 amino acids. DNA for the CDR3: TGTGCCAGCAGTGAATATGCGGGATTTAATGAAAAACTGTTTTTT. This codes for CASSEYAGFNEKLFF.

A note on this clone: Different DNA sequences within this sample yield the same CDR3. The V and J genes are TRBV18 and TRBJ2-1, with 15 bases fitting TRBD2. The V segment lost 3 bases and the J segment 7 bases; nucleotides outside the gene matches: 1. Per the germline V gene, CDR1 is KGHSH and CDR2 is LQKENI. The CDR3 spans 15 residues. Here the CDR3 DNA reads TGTGCCAGCTCACCGGGACTAGCGGGAGGAAATGAGCAGTTCTTC. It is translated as CASSPGLAGGNEQFF.

The CDR3 loop reads CASSPNGYYIYEQYV. DNA for the CDR3: TGTGCCAGCAGCCCGAACGGTTACTACATCTACGAGCAGTACGTC. The chain has TRBV5-6 and TRBJ2-7; D is ambiguous. CDR1 is SGHDT and CDR2 is YYEEEE in the germline V gene. This CDR3 is built from 15 residues. Trimming removed 4 bases from V and 3 bases from J, with 17 bases in between.

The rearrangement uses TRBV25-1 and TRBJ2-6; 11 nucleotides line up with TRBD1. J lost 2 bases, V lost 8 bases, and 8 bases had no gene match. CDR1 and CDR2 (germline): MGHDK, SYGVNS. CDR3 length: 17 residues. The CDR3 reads CASGLDRGQAGANVLTF. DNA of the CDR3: TGTGCCAGCGGTTTGGACAGGGGGCAAGCTGGGGCCAACGTCCTGACTTTC. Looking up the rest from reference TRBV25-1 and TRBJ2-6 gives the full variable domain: EADIYQTPRYLVIGTGKKITLECSQTMGHDKMYWYQQDPGMELHLIHYSYGVNSTEKGDLSSESTVSRIRTEHFPLTLESARPSHTSQYLCASGLDRGQAGANVLTFGAGSRLTVL.

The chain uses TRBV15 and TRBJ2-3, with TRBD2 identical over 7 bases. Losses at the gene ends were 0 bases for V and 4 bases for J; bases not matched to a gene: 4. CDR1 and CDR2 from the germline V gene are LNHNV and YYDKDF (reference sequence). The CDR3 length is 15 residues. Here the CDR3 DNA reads TGTGCCACCAGCAGAGATCTACTAGCGCCAGATACGCAGTATTTT. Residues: CATSRDLLAPDTQYF.